Listed here are 18 T cell receptor beta chains from one sample, sequenced in a study of blood T cell repertoires in COVID-19. Here immunoSEQ multiplex PCR was the method, and the copy in TCRdb shows in-frame clones only, minus some. Of about 240,000 clones listed, approximately 84% are singletons. The sequenced sample was peripheral blood. These receptors all come from a man aged 50-59 years with acute or convalescent COVID-19.

The rearrangement links TRBV3-1 (or the pseudogene TRBV3-2) to TRBJ1-5; weak D call: TRBD1 (6 bases). The germline V gene has CDR1 LGHDT and CDR2 YNNKEL (reference sequence). The CDR3 is made up of 15 amino acids. Trimming removed 0 bases at V and 5 bases at J, with 11 bases between. In DNA form, the CDR3 reads TGTGCCAGCAGCCAAGATCGAGGGGGACATCAGCCCCAGCATTTT. It translates to CASSQDRGGHQPQHF.

In DNA form, the CDR3 reads TGTGCCAGCAGCGGATCCGGGACTAGCGGGGCTCCTACGCAGTATTTT. Its translation: CASSGSGTSGAPTQYF. This chain joins TRBV9 and TRBJ2-3; TRBD2 matches 13 bases. This CDR3 spans 16 amino acids. Trimming at V came to 3 bases and at J to 8 bases, leaving 9 bases not matched to a gene. Germline CDR1 is SGDLS and CDR2 is YYNGEE.

The chain is built from TRBV27 and TRBJ1-6, with 11 positions matching TRBD1. The V and J ends lost 10 bases and 4 bases, in that order; junction bases with no gene match: 9. The CDR3 is made up of 16 amino acids. Germline V gene sequence: CDR1 MNHEY, CDR2 SMNVEV (reference sequence). This CDR3 is CANSRDRGIYNSPLHF. The CDR3, as DNA: TGTGCCAACAGCCGGGACAGGGGGATTTATAATTCACCCCTCCACTTT.

V and J are TRBV18 and TRBJ2-1; possible D gene TRBD2, 6 bases. The V gene's germline CDR1 is KGHSH and CDR2 LQKENI. With 1 base removed from V and 3 bases from J, the gap between germline ends came to 10 bases. The CDR3 sequence is 15 residues long. The CDR3 loop reads CASSPREALYNEQFF. In DNA form, the CDR3 reads TGTGCCAGCTCACCACGGGAGGCTCTCTACAATGAGCAGTTCTTC.

The chain combines TRBV28 with TRBJ1-6; a weak D match, TRBD1 (6 bases). CDR3 length equals 18 residues. Trimming left V 6 bases short and J 0 bases short, with 18 bases between. The V gene's germline CDR1 is MDHEN and CDR2 SYDVKM. CDR3 sequence (DNA): TGTGCCAGCAGCTCTATAGGGGGGGGGCTCTCCTATAATTCACCCCTCCACTTT. Its protein product is CASSSIGGGLSYNSPLHF.

The J gene is TRBJ2-7, the V gene TRBV4-1; TRBD1 agrees at 9 bases. With 3 bases clipped from V and 0 bases from J, the junction kept 3 bases outside the gene matches. The CDR3 contains 15 residues. Germline assignment: CDR1 MGHRA and CDR2 YSYEKL. CDR3 nucleotide sequence: TGCGCCAGCAGCCACCCGGGACAGGGCTCCTACGAGCAGTACTTC. Encoded protein: CASSHPGQGSYEQYF.

The rearrangement joins TRBV7-6 to TRBJ2-1; the match to TRBD2 covers 8 bases. Trimming removed 6 bases from V and 10 bases from J; junction bases left unmatched: 2. CDR3 size: 11 residues. In germline, CDR1 is SGHVS, CDR2 FNYEAQ. The CDR3 sequence: CASSRLAEQFF. Written as DNA, the CDR3 is TGTGCCAGCAGTAGACTAGCGGAGCAGTTCTTC. The full variable domain, completed using reference TRBV7-6 and TRBJ2-1, is GAGVSQSPRYKVTKRGQDVALRCDPISGHVSLYWYRQALGQGPEFLTYFNYEAQQDKSGLPNDRFSAERPEGSISTLTIQRTEQRDSAMYRCASSRLAEQFFGPGTRLTVL.

The rearrangement uses TRBV28 and TRBJ2-7; D is perhaps TRBD2 (5 bases). The germline V gene has CDR1 MDHEN and CDR2 SYDVKM. The CDR3 sequence is 14 residues long. The V end was cut by 5 bases, the J end by 0 bases, with 11 bases between. The CDR3: CASSKGTSSYEQYF. CDR3 nucleotide sequence: TGTGCCAGCAGTAAGGGAACTAGCTCCTACGAGCAGTACTTC.

This chain uses TRBV10-2 with TRBJ2-7; D ambiguous. The V and J ends lost 3 bases and 3 bases respectively, with 9 bases between them. This CDR3 has 13 residues. The germline V gene has CDR1 WSHSY and CDR2 SAAADI. The CDR3 sequence: CASSDGQIYEQYF. The CDR3 DNA sequence: TGCGCCAGCAGTGATGGGCAGATCTACGAGCAGTACTTC.

The V gene is TRBV11-2, the J gene TRBJ1-6; 9 bases are shared with TRBD1. The CDR3 has 15 residues. Looked up from germline, CDR1 is SGHAT and CDR2 is FQNNGV. V shed 5 bases and J 3 bases; nucleotides not matched to a gene: 2. The CDR3 DNA follows: TGTGCCAGCAGCCAGGGACAGGGCTATAATTCACCCCTCCACTTT. It specifies CASSQGQGYNSPLHF.

The rearrangement joins TRBV6-5 to TRBJ1-5, with 9 bases identical to TRBD1. V shed 7 bases and J 2 bases; nucleotides not matched to a gene: 6. Per the germline V gene, CDR1 is MNHEY and CDR2 is SVGAGI. The CDR3 totals 15 residues. CDR3 nucleotides: TGTGCCAGCACTCGGACAGGGGATGGCAATCAGCCCCAGCATTTT. It yields the protein CASTRTGDGNQPQHF.

The chain is built from TRBV7-3 and TRBJ2-6, with a tentative D call TRBD2 (6 bases). CDR3 length equals 16 residues. Trimming pared 4 bases from V and 1 base from J, leaving 11 bases between. Germline values: CDR1 SGHTA, CDR2 FQGTGA. CDR3 residues: CASSYFGGSGANVLTF. The CDR3, as DNA: TGTGCCAGCAGCTACTTCGGGGGATCTGGGGCCAACGTCCTGACTTTC.

CDR3 protein: CASSLVPGASGSLNGEQYF. CDR3 coding DNA: TGTGCCAGCAGCTTAGTCCCCGGAGCTAGCGGGAGTCTCAATGGGGAGCAGTACTTC. This sequence joins TRBV7-9 and TRBJ2-7; TRBD2 matches at 10 bases. Germline V gene data show CDR1 as SEHNR and CDR2 as FQNEAQ (reference sequence). V gave up 1 base and J gave up 7 bases; unmatched junction bases: 19. The CDR3 sequence is 19 residues long.

This clone was detected only a few times. The chain employs TRBV6-1 and TRBJ1-1, with D tentatively TRBD1 (5 bases). Trimming left V 1 base short and J 5 bases short, with 17 bases between. Germline values: CDR1 MNHNS, CDR2 SASEGT. The CDR3 covers 16 residues. CDR3 nucleotides: TGTGCCAGCAGTGAAGGCGAAGGACACCCTAATACTGAAGCTTTCTTT. It is translated as CASSEGEGHPNTEAFF.

This rearrangement joins TRBV5-1 to TRBJ2-3, with 15 positions matching TRBD2. J was trimmed by 3 bases and V by 4 bases; bases with no gene match: 6. The CDR3 contains 17 residues. CDR1 is SGHRS, CDR2 YFSETQ, per germline. CDR3 region: CASSVGLAGGQTDTQYF. The CDR3 bases are TGCGCCAGCAGCGTAGGACTAGCGGGAGGGCAAACAGATACGCAGTATTTT.

This clone was recorded only once. The V and J genes are TRBV9 and TRBJ2-1; D is possibly TRBD2 (6 bases). This CDR3 contains 15 residues. In germline, CDR1 is SGDLS, CDR2 YYNGEE. V gave up 0 bases and J gave up 3 bases, with 10 bases separating them. The CDR3, as DNA: TGTGCCAGCAGCGTAGCGGCGGGAATCTACAATGAGCAGTTCTTC. Translated, it gives CASSVAAGIYNEQFF.

This chain joins TRBV7-2 and TRBJ1-2; 9 bases are a match to TRBD1. Germline trimming cut 2 bases from V and 5 bases from J; bases unmatched to any gene: 9. The germline gives CDR1 SGHTA, CDR2 FQGNSA. The CDR3 is 16 amino acids. CDR3: CASSLIGTGIEYGYTF. CDR3 in DNA: TGTGCCAGCAGCTTAATCGGGACAGGGATAGAGTATGGCTACACCTTC. The full variable domain, in which reference TRBV7-2 and TRBJ1-2 provide the parts outside the CDR3, is GAGVSQSPSNKVTEKGKDVELRCDPISGHTALYWYRQSLGQGLEFLIYFQGNSAPDKSGLPSDRFSAERTGGSVSTLTIQRTQQEDSAVYLCASSLIGTGIEYGYTFGSGTRLTVV.

The chain has TRBV4-1 and TRBJ1-2, with 8 nucleotides matching TRBD1. The CDR3 totals 12 residues. Germline assignment: CDR1 MGHRA and CDR2 YSYEKL. The V gene end was trimmed by 11 bases and the J gene end by 11 bases; junction bases not matched to a gene: 13. The CDR3 DNA sequence: TGCGCCGTCGCAAACCGACAGGGGCGGTACACCTTC. Translating gives CAVANRQGRYTF.